This TCR beta chain was observed in a study of shared clonotypes between healthy human individuals. Clones were sequenced by immunoSEQ multiplex PCR, and TCRdb holds only the in-frame ones, with some missing. The table has about 2 million clones, roughly 94% seen once. Naive CD8 cells lacked CD45RO and underwent positive selection for CCR7, leaving out terminally differentiated effector memory CD45RA+ cells. This receptor was identified in a man between 18 and 35 years old in good health. The sample was naive CD8+ T cells sorted from blood.

CDR3 nucleotides: TGTGCCAGCAGCTTGATTTCGGGACCCCGGGGAGATACGCAGTATTTT. It codes for CASSLISGPRGDTQYF. This chain links TRBV7-2 with TRBJ2-3, with D perhaps being TRBD1 or TRBD2 (5 bases each). Trimming removed 3 bases from V and 5 bases from J, with 18 bases in between. Per germline, CDR1 SGHTA and CDR2 FQGNSA. This CDR3 has 16 residues.